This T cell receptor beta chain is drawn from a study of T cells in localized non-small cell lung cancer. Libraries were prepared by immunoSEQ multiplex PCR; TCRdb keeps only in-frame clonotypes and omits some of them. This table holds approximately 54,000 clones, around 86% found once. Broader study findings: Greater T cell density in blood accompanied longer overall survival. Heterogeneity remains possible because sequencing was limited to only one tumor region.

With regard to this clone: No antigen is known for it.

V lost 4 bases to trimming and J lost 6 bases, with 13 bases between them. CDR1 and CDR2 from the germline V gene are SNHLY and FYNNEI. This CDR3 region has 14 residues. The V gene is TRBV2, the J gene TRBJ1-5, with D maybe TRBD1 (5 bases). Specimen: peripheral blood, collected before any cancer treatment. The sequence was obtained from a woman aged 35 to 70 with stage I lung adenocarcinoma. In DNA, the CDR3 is TGTGCCAGCAGTGCCCAAAGGGGACTTCAGCCCCAGCATTTT. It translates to CASSAQRGLQPQHF.